Listed below are T cell receptor beta chains from one sample, sequenced in a study of T cell responses to AZD1222 COVID-19 vaccine. The data were produced by immunoSEQ multiplex PCR, yet TCRdb's version contains in-frame clones alone and is incomplete. This sample carries 190,000 or so clones, 80% to 95% of them seen once, and the ten largest clones take 0.9% to 1.1%. Material: peripheral blood, obtained 28 days after the second AZD1222 dose. These receptors originate from an adult who received the AZD1222 COVID-19 vaccine. CDR3s include the opening cysteine and the closing phenylalanine or tryptophan. D genes are given only for firm matches. Rows give clone size only sometimes, using once, few, many, or a class for an expanded clone.

CDR3: CASRPRDREGYEQFF
DNA: TGTGCCAGCAGACCTCGGGACAGGGAAGGGTATGAGCAGTTCTTC
V: TRBV3-1/TRBV3-2
D: TRBD1
J: TRBJ2-1
size: few

CDR3: CASRQGGYNSPLHF
DNA: TGTGCCAGCCGCCAGGGGGGCTATAATTCACCCCTCCACTTT
V: TRBV18
D: TRBD1
J: TRBJ1-6
size: -

CDR3: CAIRLAGGNTGELFF
DNA: TGTGCCATCAGACTAGCGGGGGGGAACACCGGGGAGCTGTTTTTT
V: TRBV10-3
D: TRBD2
J: TRBJ2-2
size: once

CDR3: CASSSPDRSNTEAFF
DNA: TGCGCCAGCAGCTCCCCAGACAGATCCAACACTGAAGCTTTCTTT
V: TRBV5-1
D: -
J: TRBJ1-1
size: -

CDR3: CASSSLDRNSPLHF
DNA: TGCGCCAGCAGCTCCTTGGACCGTAATTCACCCCTCCACTTT
V: TRBV5-1
D: -
J: TRBJ1-6
size: -

CDR3: CASNTGWIGAATEAFF
DNA: TGCGCCAGCAATACGGGGTGGATCGGTGCGGCGACTGAAGCTTTCTTT
V: TRBV4-1
D: -
J: TRBJ1-1
size: once

CDR3: CASRPGQGIEKLFF
DNA: TGTGCCAGCAGACCGGGACAGGGGATCGAAAAACTGTTTTTT
V: TRBV2
D: TRBD1
J: TRBJ1-4
size: -

CDR3: CASSEGPTEAFF
DNA: TGTGCCAGCAGCGAGGGTCCAACTGAAGCTTTCTTT
V: TRBV7-9
D: -
J: TRBJ1-1
size: -

CDR3: CASSLATGGYNEQFF
DNA: TGCGCCAGCAGCCTGGCTACGGGGGGATACAATGAGCAGTTCTTC
V: TRBV5-1
D: TRBD2
J: TRBJ2-1
size: -

CDR3: CATSRDSVQSNEQFF
DNA: TGTGCCACCAGCAGAGATAGCGTACAGAGCAATGAGCAGTTCTTC
V: TRBV15
D: -
J: TRBJ2-1
size: -

CDR3: CASSLGQTGHNQPQHF
DNA: TGTGCCAGCAGCTTGGGTCAGACAGGGCATAATCAGCCCCAGCATTTT
V: TRBV7-2
D: TRBD1
J: TRBJ1-5
size: -

CDR3: CASSLTGGRETQYF
DNA: TGTGCCAGCAGCTTAACTGGGGGGCGGGAGACCCAGTACTTC
V: TRBV7-9
D: -
J: TRBJ2-5
size: -

CDR3: CASSGDGAASYTF
DNA: TGTGCCAGCAGTGGGGACGGGGCGGCGAGCTACACCTTC
V: TRBV3-1/TRBV3-2
D: -
J: TRBJ1-2
size: -

CDR3: CASSLVRSSGNTIYF
DNA: TGTGCCAGCAGCTTGGTGCGGAGCTCTGGAAACACCATATATTTT
V: TRBV5-6
D: -
J: TRBJ1-3
size: -

CDR3: CASSDSGTGELFF
DNA: TGTGCCAGCAGTGACTCAGGGACCGGGGAGCTGTTTTTT
V: TRBV6-4
D: -
J: TRBJ2-2
size: few

CDR3: CAISALAGNEQFF
DNA: TGTGCCATCAGTGCCCTAGCGGGGAACGAGCAGTTCTTC
V: TRBV10-3
D: TRBD2
J: TRBJ2-1
size: -

CDR3: CASSYSWRDTDTQYF
DNA: TGTGCCAGCAGTTACTCGTGGCGGGATACAGATACGCAGTATTTT
V: TRBV6-5
D: -
J: TRBJ2-3
size: -

CDR3: CASSQGGGRSNQPQHF
DNA: TGCGCCAGCAGCCAGGGTGGGGGCAGAAGCAATCAGCCCCAGCATTTT
V: TRBV4-1
D: -
J: TRBJ1-5
size: -

CDR3: CATSRPPWNTEAFF
DNA: TGTGCCACCAGCAGGCCTCCTTGGAACACTGAAGCTTTCTTT
V: TRBV15
D: -
J: TRBJ1-1
size: -

CDR3: CASSVDGGRQQYF
DNA: TGCGCCAGCAGCGTTGACGGGGGGCGTCAGCAGTACTTC
V: TRBV5-1
D: -
J: TRBJ2-7
size: once

CDR3: CASSVVSSNTEAFF
DNA: TGTGCCAGCAGCGTAGTCAGCTCCAACACTGAAGCTTTCTTT
V: TRBV9
D: -
J: TRBJ1-1
size: once

CDR3: CASISTVNTEAFF
DNA: TGTGCCAGCATCTCGACAGTGAACACTGAAGCTTTCTTT
V: TRBV2
D: -
J: TRBJ1-1
size: -

CDR3: CASTTTTNYGYTF
DNA: TGTGCCAGCACTACCACGACTAACTATGGCTACACCTTC
V: TRBV2
D: -
J: TRBJ1-2
size: few

CDR3: CASSVDLTPLGDTIYF
DNA: TGTGCCAGCAGCGTAGACCTCACGCCTCTTGGGGACACCATATATTTT
V: TRBV9
D: -
J: TRBJ1-3
size: -

CDR3: CASSFHRENTEAFF
DNA: TGTGCCAGCAGCTTTCACAGGGAGAACACTGAAGCTTTCTTT
V: TRBV11-3
D: -
J: TRBJ1-1
size: -

CDR3: CASSLPYDRNEAFF
DNA: TGTGCCAGCAGCTTACCCTACGACCGTAATGAAGCTTTCTTT
V: TRBV7-9
D: -
J: TRBJ1-1
size: -

CDR3: CASSQGQGGYEQYF
DNA: TGTGCCAGCAGCCAAGGACAGGGCGGGTACGAGCAGTACTTC
V: TRBV9
D: TRBD1
J: TRBJ2-7
size: -

CDR3: CASSPGRARGTGELFF
DNA: TGCGCCAGCAGCCCGGGCCGGGCCAGAGGGACCGGGGAGCTGTTTTTT
V: TRBV5-1
D: -
J: TRBJ2-2
size: -

CDR3: CASIPWGASDQPQHF
DNA: TGTGCCAGCATCCCGTGGGGGGCGTCAGATCAGCCCCAGCATTTT
V: TRBV6-5
D: -
J: TRBJ1-5
size: -

CDR3: CASSSNRGRAGELFF
DNA: TGTGCCAGCAGCTCCAACAGGGGGCGCGCCGGGGAGCTGTTTTTT
V: TRBV11-2
D: TRBD1
J: TRBJ2-2
size: -

CDR3: CASSKALDRVSGNTIYF
DNA: TGTGCCAGCAGCAAAGCGCTGGACAGGGTCTCTGGAAACACCATATATTTT
V: TRBV21-1
D: -
J: TRBJ1-3
size: once

CDR3: CASSSRRGQANTGELFF
DNA: TGTGCCAGCAGCTCCCGCCGGGGACAAGCGAACACCGGGGAGCTGTTTTTT
V: TRBV7-9
D: -
J: TRBJ2-2
size: few

CDR3: CASGDYNEQFF
DNA: TGTGCCAGCGGGGACTACAATGAGCAGTTCTTC
V: TRBV11-2
D: -
J: TRBJ2-1
size: -

CDR3: CASSWGDTQYF
DNA: TGCGCCAGCAGCTGGGGGGATACGCAGTATTTT
V: TRBV5-1
D: -
J: TRBJ2-3
size: -

CDR3: CASGYRGGGSPLHF
DNA: TGTGCCAGCGGTTACAGGGGCGGAGGTTCACCCCTCCACTTT
V: TRBV27
D: TRBD1
J: TRBJ1-6
size: -

CDR3: CASSPVRGLSYNEQFF
DNA: TGTGCCAGCTCACCCGTGAGGGGGCTATCCTACAATGAGCAGTTCTTC
V: TRBV18
D: TRBD1
J: TRBJ2-1
size: once

CDR3: CASSKGEAFF
DNA: TGTGCCAGCAGCAAGGGTGAAGCTTTCTTT
V: TRBV21-1
D: -
J: TRBJ1-1
size: once

CDR3: CASSLVFPDHIYEQYF
DNA: TGTGCCAGCAGCTTGGTGTTTCCGGATCATATCTACGAGCAGTACTTC
V: TRBV5-5
D: -
J: TRBJ2-7
size: -

CDR3: CASSLGRGEKLFF
DNA: TGCGCCAGCAGCTTGGGACGCGGCGAAAAACTGTTTTTT
V: TRBV5-1
D: -
J: TRBJ1-4
size: once

CDR3: CASSLTAATNTGELFF
DNA: TGTGCCAGCAGTTTAACAGCGGCGACGAACACCGGGGAGCTGTTTTTT
V: TRBV28
D: -
J: TRBJ2-2
size: -

CDR3: CASSSNPFATTSYTDTQYF
DNA: TGTGCCAGCAGCTCGAACCCCTTCGCAACGACTAGCTACACAGATACGCAGTATTTT
V: TRBV7-6
D: TRBD2
J: TRBJ2-3
size: -

CDR3: CSASGYNEQFF
DNA: TGCAGTGCTAGCGGGTACAATGAGCAGTTCTTC
V: TRBV20-1
D: -
J: TRBJ2-1
size: -

CDR3: CASSQHSTGELFF
DNA: TGTGCCAGCAGTCAACACAGCACCGGGGAGCTGTTTTTT
V: TRBV6-5
D: -
J: TRBJ2-2
size: -

CDR3: CASSPTQGTLRNTIYF
DNA: TGTGCCAGCAGCCCCACACAGGGGACTTTGCGAAACACCATATATTTT
V: TRBV9
D: TRBD1
J: TRBJ1-3
size: once

CDR3: CASSQGVRNSPLHF
DNA: TGTGCCAGCAGCCAAGGGGTTCGGAATTCACCCCTCCACTTT
V: TRBV3-1/TRBV3-2
D: -
J: TRBJ1-6
size: -

CDR3: CASSLDSNQPQHF
DNA: TGTGCCAGCAGCTTAGACAGCAATCAGCCCCAGCATTTT
V: TRBV5-4
D: -
J: TRBJ1-5
size: -

CDR3: CASSLTGAHSGNTIYF
DNA: TGTGCCAGCAGTCTGACCGGGGCCCACTCTGGAAACACCATATATTTT
V: TRBV27
D: -
J: TRBJ1-3
size: -

CDR3: CASSQDLGLAGGQETQYF
DNA: TGCGCCAGCAGCCAAGATCTAGGACTAGCGGGGGGCCAAGAGACCCAGTACTTC
V: TRBV4-1
D: TRBD2
J: TRBJ2-5
size: -

CDR3: CASSERRTGNEKLFF
DNA: TGTGCCAGCAGTGAGCGAAGGACAGGGAATGAAAAACTGTTTTTT
V: TRBV2
D: TRBD1
J: TRBJ1-4
size: few

CDR3: CASSLLRQGFKETQYF
DNA: TGTGCCAGCAGTTTGTTGAGACAGGGGTTTAAAGAGACCCAGTACTTC
V: TRBV27
D: TRBD1
J: TRBJ2-5
size: -

CDR3: CASSSTSADTQYF
DNA: TGTGCCAGCAGCTCCACTAGTGCAGATACGCAGTATTTT
V: TRBV5-4
D: -
J: TRBJ2-3
size: -

CDR3: CASRRGGVGTEAFF
DNA: TGTGCCAGTAGAAGGGGAGGGGTCGGCACTGAAGCTTTCTTT
V: TRBV19
D: -
J: TRBJ1-1
size: -

CDR3: CASSQDSSYNEQFF
DNA: TGTGCCAGCAGCCAAGACAGCTCCTACAATGAGCAGTTCTTC
V: TRBV4-2
D: -
J: TRBJ2-1
size: -

CDR3: CASSISREYNEQFF
DNA: TGTGCCAGCAGCATTAGCCGGGAATACAATGAGCAGTTCTTC
V: TRBV7-9
D: -
J: TRBJ2-1
size: few

CDR3: CASSIWSPNEKLFF
DNA: TGTGCCAGTAGTATTTGGTCCCCTAATGAAAAACTGTTTTTT
V: TRBV19
D: -
J: TRBJ1-4
size: -